Below are 22 T cell receptor beta chains sequenced from a single sample in a study of cytomegalovirus exposure and HLA in healthy donors. A multiplex PCR was run with 60 Vbeta primers and 13 Jbeta primers. The table came from immunoSEQ multiplex PCR; TCRdb's copy has only in-frame clones and leaves some out. The repertoire consists of 100,000 to 150,000 clones, with about 78% occurring once and the leading ten covering 2.9%. The sample comprised PBMCs. These receptors came from a human donor in good health.

The chain joins TRBV14 to TRBJ2-7; 9 bases match TRBD2. CDR1 is SGHDN, CDR2 FVKESK, per germline. This CDR3 comprises 15 residues. The V and J ends lost 2 bases and 2 bases, in that order; junction bases with no gene match: 4. CDR3 sequence reads: CASSQWASGAYEQYF. Here the CDR3 DNA reads TGTGCCAGCAGCCAATGGGCTAGCGGGGCCTACGAGCAGTACTTC.

The chain uses TRBV28 and TRBJ2-5; a possible D gene is TRBD1 (6 bases). TRBJ2-7 explains the end of the DNA better; the J call may be wrong. The CDR3 is 16 residues long. Germline lookup yields CDR1 MDHEN and CDR2 SYDVKM. DNA for the CDR3: TGTGCCAGCAGTTTGGGCAGGGGTACCCTGTCGGGCGAGCAGTACTTC. It translates to CASSLGRGTLSGEQYF.

The chain couples TRBV7-2 to TRBJ1-3; a possible D gene is TRBD1 (6 bases). Germline assignment: CDR1 SGHTA and CDR2 FQGNSA. CDR3 size: 14 residues. V lost 8 bases and J lost 4, with 15 bases in between. The CDR3 spells CASAGGPEGNTIYF. The DNA of the CDR3 is TGTGCCAGCGCGGGGGGGCCGGAGGGAAACACCATATATTTT.

This sequence joins TRBV5-4 and TRBJ1-1; D gene unclear. V dropped 1 base and J dropped 2 bases, with 6 bases sitting between them. CDR3 size: 13 residues. Germline V gene data show CDR1 as SGHNT and CDR2 as YYREEE (reference sequence). CDR3 nucleotide sequence: TGTGCCAGCAGCTTGAACAGCAACACTGAAGCTTTCTTT. Translating gives CASSLNSNTEAFF.

This rearrangement joins TRBV30 to TRBJ2-1; D is undetermined. Trimming took 1 base from V and 5 from J, leaving 6 bases between them. This CDR3 contains 12 residues. The germline V gene encodes CDR1 GTSNPN and CDR2 SVGIG (reference sequence). CDR3 nucleotides: TGTGCCTGGAGTGGAGTGGACAATGAGCAGTTCTTC. Amino acids: CAWSGVDNEQFF. The whole variable domain, filled in from reference TRBV30 and TRBJ2-1, reads SQTIHQWPATLVQPVGSPLSLECTVEGTSNPNLYWYRQAAGRGLQLLFYSVGIGQISSEVPQNLSASRPQDRQFILSSKKLLLSDSGFYLCAWSGVDNEQFFGPGTRLTVL.

V is TRBV7-2 and J is TRBJ2-2; 9 nucleotides agree with TRBD1. Unmatched junction bases numbered 7, after V lost 5 bases and J lost 6 bases. The CDR3 has 15 residues. CDR1 is SGHTA, CDR2 FQGNSA, per germline. The CDR3 spells CASSAIRTGAGELFF. The CDR3 nucleotides read TGTGCCAGCAGCGCCATCCGGACAGGGGCCGGGGAGCTGTTTTTT.

The rearrangement joins TRBV7-9 to TRBJ2-7, with 11 positions matching TRBD2. The junction had 12 bases not matched to a gene; V was cut back by 0 bases and J by 5 bases. The germline V gene has CDR1 SEHNR and CDR2 FQNEAQ (reference sequence). The CDR3 runs to 18 residues. The CDR3 is CASSLALLAGAPRDEQYF. DNA of the CDR3: TGTGCCAGCAGCTTAGCGCTACTAGCGGGAGCCCCCCGGGACGAGCAGTACTTC.

Comments on this clone: Relative to the germline gene, one junction end is altered; a read error may explain this. The J gene is TRBJ1-2, the V gene TRBV10-3, with D uncertain. The CDR3 runs to 11 residues. The germline V gene encodes CDR1 ENHRY and CDR2 SYGVKD. CDR3 DNA: TGTGCCATCAGTGAGTCGCGTTTGATACGCTTC. This gives the protein CAISESRLIRF.

This chain uses TRBV30 with TRBJ2-5, with D possibly TRBD1 on 5 matching bases. The CDR3 spans 13 residues. Germline values: CDR1 GTSNPN, CDR2 SVGIG (reference sequence). V lost 0 bases to trimming and J lost 1 base, with 6 bases between them. The CDR3 spells CAWSVDSQETQYF. CDR3 bases: TGTGCCTGGAGTGTTGACAGCCAAGAGACCCAGTACTTC. The full variable domain, in which reference TRBV30 and TRBJ2-5 provide the parts outside the CDR3, is SQTIHQWPATLVQPVGSPLSLECTVEGTSNPNLYWYRQAAGRGLQLLFYSVGIGQISSEVPQNLSASRPQDRQFILSSKKLLLSDSGFYLCAWSVDSQETQYFGPGTRLLVL.

In its sample, this clone was seen a few times. This chain connects TRBV7-8 to TRBJ2-4; 7 bases line up with TRBD1. Germline V gene data show CDR1 as SGHVS and CDR2 as FQNEAQ. CDR3 length equals 16 residues. Trimming took 0 bases from V and 1 from J; bases not matched to a gene: 3. The CDR3 nucleotides are TGTGCCAGCAGCTTAGCGGGGACAGTGGCCAAAAACATTCAGTACTTC. Its translation is CASSLAGTVAKNIQYF.

This chain links TRBV27 with TRBJ2-6; D is undetermined. The CDR3 contains 13 residues. The germline V and J ends were trimmed by 6 bases and 4 bases, with 7 bases remaining between them. CDR1 and CDR2 from the germline V gene are MNHEY and SMNVEV (reference sequence). The CDR3 here is CASSTAGANVLTF. The CDR3 DNA reads as TGTGCCAGCAGCACTGCGGGGGCCAACGTCCTGACTTTC.

The gene calls are TRBV7-6 and TRBJ2-1, with 8 bases lining up with TRBD2. This CDR3 has 14 amino acids. The germline gives CDR1 SGHVS, CDR2 FNYEAQ. J was trimmed by 2 bases and V by 3 bases; bases with no gene match: 0. CDR3: CASSFSGTYNEQFF. Written as DNA, the CDR3 is TGTGCCAGCAGCTTTAGCGGGACCTACAATGAGCAGTTCTTC. The entire variable domain, with the rest obtained from reference TRBV7-6 and TRBJ2-1, is as follows: GAGVSQSPRYKVTKRGQDVALRCDPISGHVSLYWYRQALGQGPEFLTYFNYEAQQDKSGLPNDRFSAERPEGSISTLTIQRTEQRDSAMYRCASSFSGTYNEQFFGPGTRLTVL.

This clone was counted only a few times. The gene calls are TRBV5-4 and TRBJ2-7; D remains unclear. The CDR3 spans 12 residues. Trimming took 4 bases from V and 6 from J, leaving 11 bases between them. Germline values: CDR1 SGHNT, CDR2 YYREEE (reference sequence). CDR3 bases: TGTGCCAGCAGCCCCGGGTCGGGCGAGCAGTACTTC. It translates to CASSPGSGEQYF.

V is TRBV2 and J is TRBJ2-2; 10 bases line up with TRBD2. J gave up 7 bases and V 6 bases, and 5 bases lay outside the gene matches. Germline V gene lookup returns CDR1 SNHLY and CDR2 FYNNEI. This CDR3 is built from 14 residues. CDR3 nucleotides: TGTGCCAGCAGCTTTAGCGGGGGGAGCGGGGAGCTGTTTTTT. This encodes CASSFSGGSGELFF.

This sequence joins TRBV5-1 and TRBJ1-5; D is ambiguous. CDR1 is SGHRS, CDR2 YFSETQ, per germline. V gave up 0 bases and J gave up 4 bases, with 8 bases separating them. The CDR3 runs to 14 residues. The CDR3 DNA reads TGCGCCAGCAGCTTGGGGACGGGGAATCAGCCCCAGCATTTT. Translating gives CASSLGTGNQPQHF. The variable domain in full, completed from reference TRBV5-1 and TRBJ1-5, reads KAGVTQTPRYLIKTRGQQVTLSCSPISGHRSVSWYQQTPGQGLQFLFEYFSETQRNKGNFPGRFSGRQFSNSRSEMNVSTLELGDSALYLCASSLGTGNQPQHFGDGTRLSIL.

V is TRBV5-1 and J is TRBJ2-5; a possible D gene is TRBD1 (5 bases). Trimming removed 0 bases from V and 4 bases from J, with 13 bases in between. The CDR3 runs to 15 residues. Germline V CDR1 and CDR2: SGHRS, YFSETQ. CDR3 DNA: TGCGCCAGCAGCTTGGTTGGCAGGGTCGGAGAGACCCAGTACTTC. It is translated as CASSLVGRVGETQYF.

The V gene is TRBV2, the J gene TRBJ2-6, with TRBD1 identical over 7 bases. The trim removed 7 bases at V and 2 bases at J, leaving 11 bases unmatched. The germline V gene encodes CDR1 SNHLY and CDR2 FYNNEI. The CDR3 spans 17 residues. CDR3 DNA sequence: TGTGCCAGCACCCCGACAGGGATGATTACTGGGGCCAACGTCCTGACTTTC. The encoded protein is CASTPTGMITGANVLTF.

In its sample, this clone was seen a few times. This chain uses TRBV30 with TRBJ1-5; D is perhaps TRBD1 (6 bases). Germline values: CDR1 GTSNPN, CDR2 SVGIG (reference sequence). The germline V and J ends were trimmed by 0 bases and 8 bases, with 11 bases remaining between them. This CDR3 region has 13 residues. DNA for the CDR3: TGTGCCTGGAGTGTGGGGGCCGAGGAGCCCCAGCATTTT. As protein: CAWSVGAEEPQHF.

This CDR3 reads CASSSGGQGGQETQYF. The CDR3 region has the DNA TGTGCCAGCAGCTCCGGGGGACAGGGAGGCCAAGAGACCCAGTACTTC. The gene calls are TRBV5-4 and TRBJ2-5, with TRBD1 identical over 9 bases. Germline V gene sequence: CDR1 SGHNT, CDR2 YYREEE (reference sequence). Trimming cost V 3 bases and J 1 base; bases outside gene matches: 7. The CDR3 consists of 16 residues.

J is TRBJ2-7 and V is TRBV27, with 14 positions matching TRBD2. Germline assignment: CDR1 MNHEY and CDR2 SMNVEV (reference sequence). The CDR3 spans 16 residues. V shed 5 bases, J shed 6 bases, and the junction held 9 bases outside the gene matches. The DNA for the CDR3 is TGTGCCAGCAGTATCACCGGGACTAGCGGGAGTGCCGAGCAGTACTTC. Protein sequence: CASSITGTSGSAEQYF.

This clone was seen a few times. The chain links TRBV5-4 to TRBJ2-1, with 9 bases that match TRBD1. Germline V lookup: CDR1 SGHNT, CDR2 YYREEE (reference sequence). Losses at the gene ends were 3 bases for V and 9 bases for J; bases not matched to a gene: 13. The CDR3 totals 16 residues. CDR3 residues: CASSSGLGQGGGEQFF. The CDR3 DNA reads as TGTGCCAGCAGCTCAGGGTTGGGACAGGGCGGTGGTGAGCAGTTCTTC.

The chain has TRBV28 and TRBJ1-3, with 8 bases fitting TRBD1. With 3 bases clipped from V and 7 bases from J, the junction kept 5 bases outside the gene matches. The length of the CDR3 is 14 residues. CDR1 and CDR2 from the germline V gene are MDHEN and SYDVKM. For the CDR3, the DNA is TGTGCCAGCAGTTTGGACAGGGTAGGGAACACCATATATTTT. Protein: CASSLDRVGNTIYF.